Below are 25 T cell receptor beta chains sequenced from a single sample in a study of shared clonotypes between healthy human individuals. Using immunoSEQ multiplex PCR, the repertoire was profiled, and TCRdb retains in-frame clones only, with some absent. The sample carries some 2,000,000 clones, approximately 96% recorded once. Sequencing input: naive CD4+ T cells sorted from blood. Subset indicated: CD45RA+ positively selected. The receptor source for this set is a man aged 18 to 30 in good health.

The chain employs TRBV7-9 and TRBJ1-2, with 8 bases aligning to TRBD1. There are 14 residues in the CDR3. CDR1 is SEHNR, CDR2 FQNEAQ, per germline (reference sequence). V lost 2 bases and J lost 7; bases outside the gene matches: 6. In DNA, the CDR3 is TGTGCCAGCAGCTTACCCTTAACAGGGGGTGGCTACACCTTC. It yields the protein CASSLPLTGGGYTF.

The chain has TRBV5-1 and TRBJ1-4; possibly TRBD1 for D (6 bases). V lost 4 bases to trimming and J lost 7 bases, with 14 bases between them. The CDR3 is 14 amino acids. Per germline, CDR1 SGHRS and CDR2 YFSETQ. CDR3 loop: CASSLQGTAEKLFF. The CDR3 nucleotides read TGCGCCAGCAGCCTACAGGGTACCGCTGAAAAACTGTTTTTT.

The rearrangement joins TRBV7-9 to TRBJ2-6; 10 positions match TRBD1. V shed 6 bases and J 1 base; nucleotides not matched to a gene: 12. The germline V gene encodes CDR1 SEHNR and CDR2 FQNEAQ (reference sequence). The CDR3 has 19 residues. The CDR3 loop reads CASSVQSGTGVSGANVLTF. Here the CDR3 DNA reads TGTGCCAGCAGTGTACAATCCGGGACAGGGGTGTCTGGGGCCAACGTCCTGACTTTC.

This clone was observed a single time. The CDR3 reads CAWSTGSSGANVLTF. The CDR3 coding sequence is TGTGCCTGGAGTACGGGATCCTCTGGGGCCAACGTCCTGACTTTC. The V call is TRBV30, the J call TRBJ2-6; maybe TRBD2 (5 bases). The CDR3 has 15 residues. CDR1 and CDR2 from the germline V gene are GTSNPN and SVGIG (reference sequence). Trimming pared 2 bases from V and 0 bases from J, leaving 8 bases between.

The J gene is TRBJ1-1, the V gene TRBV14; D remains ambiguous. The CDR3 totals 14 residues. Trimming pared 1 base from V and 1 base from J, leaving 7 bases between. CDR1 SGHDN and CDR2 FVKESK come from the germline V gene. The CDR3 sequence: CASSQVLQNTEAFF. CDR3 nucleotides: TGTGCCAGCAGCCAAGTCCTTCAGAACACTGAAGCTTTCTTT.

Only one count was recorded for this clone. As DNA, the CDR3 is TGTGCCAGCAGCTTGAGGACGCCAGCTGGTCACCAGCCCCAGCATTTT. Protein sequence: CASSLRTPAGHQPQHF. This chain uses TRBV5-4 with TRBJ1-5; unclear D gene. The CDR3 has 16 amino acids. CDR1 and CDR2 (germline): SGHNT, YYREEE (reference sequence). Trimming shortened V by 1 base and J by 7 bases, and 18 bases separated the two germline ends.

The CDR3 nucleotides are TGCGCCAGCAGCTTGGCTGGGACTACTCAAGAGACCCAGTACTTC. This translates into CASSLAGTTQETQYF. V is TRBV5-1 and J is TRBJ2-5, with 7 bases aligning to TRBD2. This CDR3 comprises 15 residues. Germline loops: CDR1 SGHRS, CDR2 YFSETQ. After removal of 0 bases from V and 2 bases from J, the junction contained 4 bases not matched to a gene.

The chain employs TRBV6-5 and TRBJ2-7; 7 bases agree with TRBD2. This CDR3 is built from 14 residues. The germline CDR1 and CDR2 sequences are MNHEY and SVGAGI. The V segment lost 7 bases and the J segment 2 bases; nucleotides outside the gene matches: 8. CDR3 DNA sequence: TGTGCCAGCACAAAGGGAGGGGCGGCCTACGAGCAGTACTTC. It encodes CASTKGGAAYEQYF.

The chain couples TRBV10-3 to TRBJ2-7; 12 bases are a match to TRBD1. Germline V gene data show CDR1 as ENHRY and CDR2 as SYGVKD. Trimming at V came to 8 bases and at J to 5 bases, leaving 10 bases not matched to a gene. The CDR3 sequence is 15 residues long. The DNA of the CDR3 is TGTGCCATCTCACAACGAGGGACAGGGGGCGACGAGCAGTACTTC. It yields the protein CAISQRGTGGDEQYF.

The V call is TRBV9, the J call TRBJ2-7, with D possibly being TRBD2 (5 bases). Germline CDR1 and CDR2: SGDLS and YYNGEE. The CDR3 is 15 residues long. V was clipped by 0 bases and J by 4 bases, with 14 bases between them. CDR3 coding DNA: TGTGCCAGCAGCGTAGCTGGCCTAGCTGGATACGAGCAGTACTTC. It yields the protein CASSVAGLAGYEQYF.

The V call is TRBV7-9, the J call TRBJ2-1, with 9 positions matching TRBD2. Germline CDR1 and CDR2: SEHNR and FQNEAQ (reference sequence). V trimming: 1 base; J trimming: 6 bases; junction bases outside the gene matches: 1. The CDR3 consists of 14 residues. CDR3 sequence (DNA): TGTGCCAGCAGCTTAGTACTAGCGGGCAATGAGCAGTTCTTC. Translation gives CASSLVLAGNEQFF.

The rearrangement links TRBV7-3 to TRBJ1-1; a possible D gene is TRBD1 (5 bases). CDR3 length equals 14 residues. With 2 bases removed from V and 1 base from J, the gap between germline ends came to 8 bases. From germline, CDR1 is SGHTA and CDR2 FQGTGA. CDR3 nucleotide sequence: TGTGCCAGCAGCTTACAGGGCCCGAACACTGAAGCTTTCTTT. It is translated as CASSLQGPNTEAFF.

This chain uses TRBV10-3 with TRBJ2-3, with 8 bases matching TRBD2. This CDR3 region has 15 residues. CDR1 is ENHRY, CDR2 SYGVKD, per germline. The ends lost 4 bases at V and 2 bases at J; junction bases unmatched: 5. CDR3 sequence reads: CAISGSGGHTDTQYF. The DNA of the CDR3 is TGTGCCATCAGTGGAAGCGGGGGCCACACAGATACGCAGTATTTT.

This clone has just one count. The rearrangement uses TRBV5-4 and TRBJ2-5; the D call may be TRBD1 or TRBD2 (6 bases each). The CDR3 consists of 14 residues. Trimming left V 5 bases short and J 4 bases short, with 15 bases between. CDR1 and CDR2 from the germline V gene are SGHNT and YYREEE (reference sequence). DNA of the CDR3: TGTGCCAGCAGAGTCAGCGGAGGGGGAGAGACCCAGTACTTC. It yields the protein CASRVSGGGETQYF.

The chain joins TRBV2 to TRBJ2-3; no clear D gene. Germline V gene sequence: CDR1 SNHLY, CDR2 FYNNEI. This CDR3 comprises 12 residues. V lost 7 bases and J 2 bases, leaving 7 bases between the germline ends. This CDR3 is CASTLDTDTQYF. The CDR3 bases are TGTGCCAGCACGTTAGACACAGATACGCAGTATTTT.

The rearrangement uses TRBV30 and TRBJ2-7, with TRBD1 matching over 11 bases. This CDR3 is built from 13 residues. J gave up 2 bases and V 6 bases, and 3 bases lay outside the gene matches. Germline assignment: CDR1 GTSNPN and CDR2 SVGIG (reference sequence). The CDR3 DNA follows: TGTGCCTGCGGGACAGGGGGACCCTACGAGCAGTACTTC. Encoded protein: CACGTGGPYEQYF.

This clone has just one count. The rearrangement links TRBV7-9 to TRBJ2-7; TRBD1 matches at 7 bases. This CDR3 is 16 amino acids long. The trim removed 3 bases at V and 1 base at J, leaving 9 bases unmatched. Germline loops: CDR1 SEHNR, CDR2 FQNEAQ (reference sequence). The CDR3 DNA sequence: TGTGCCAGCAGCTTCCTAGCCGGGACAGATTCCTACGAGCAGTACTTC. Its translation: CASSFLAGTDSYEQYF.

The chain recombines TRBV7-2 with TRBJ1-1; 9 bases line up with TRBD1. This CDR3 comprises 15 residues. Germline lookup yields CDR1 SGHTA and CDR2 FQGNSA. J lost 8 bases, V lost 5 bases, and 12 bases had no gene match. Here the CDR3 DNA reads TGTGCCAGCAGCACAAGAGCCCGGACAGGGGAAGAAGCTTTCTTT. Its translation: CASSTRARTGEEAFF.

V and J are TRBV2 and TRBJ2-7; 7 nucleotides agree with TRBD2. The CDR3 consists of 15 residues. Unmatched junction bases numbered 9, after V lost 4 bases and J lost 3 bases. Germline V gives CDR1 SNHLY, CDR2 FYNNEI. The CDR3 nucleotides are TGTGCCAGCAGTGTAGGGCGGGAGCTAGGCTACGAGCAGTACTTC. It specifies CASSVGRELGYEQYF.

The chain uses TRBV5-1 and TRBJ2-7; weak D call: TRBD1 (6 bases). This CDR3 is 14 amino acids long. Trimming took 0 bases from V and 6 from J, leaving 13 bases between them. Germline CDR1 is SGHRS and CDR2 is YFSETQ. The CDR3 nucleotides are TGCGCCAGCAGCTTGGTACAGGGAAAGGGCGAGCAGTACTTC. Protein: CASSLVQGKGEQYF.

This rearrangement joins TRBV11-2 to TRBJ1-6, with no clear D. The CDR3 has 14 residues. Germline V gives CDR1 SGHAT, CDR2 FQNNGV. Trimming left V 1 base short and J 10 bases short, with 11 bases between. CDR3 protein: CASSLAYRGSPLHF. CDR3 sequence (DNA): TGTGCCAGCAGCTTAGCTTACAGAGGCTCACCCCTCCACTTT.

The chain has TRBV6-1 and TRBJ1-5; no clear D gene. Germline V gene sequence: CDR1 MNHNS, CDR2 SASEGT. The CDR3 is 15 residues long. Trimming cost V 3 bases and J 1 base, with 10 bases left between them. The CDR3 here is CASSDMDGSNQPQHF. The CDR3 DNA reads TGTGCCAGCAGTGATATGGACGGAAGCAATCAGCCCCAGCATTTT.

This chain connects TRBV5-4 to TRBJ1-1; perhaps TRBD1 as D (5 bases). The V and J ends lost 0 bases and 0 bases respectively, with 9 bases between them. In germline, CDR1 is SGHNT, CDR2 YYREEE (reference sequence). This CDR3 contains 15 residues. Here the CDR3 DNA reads TGTGCCAGCAGCTTGGATGGGACGGTGAACACTGAAGCTTTCTTT. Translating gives CASSLDGTVNTEAFF.

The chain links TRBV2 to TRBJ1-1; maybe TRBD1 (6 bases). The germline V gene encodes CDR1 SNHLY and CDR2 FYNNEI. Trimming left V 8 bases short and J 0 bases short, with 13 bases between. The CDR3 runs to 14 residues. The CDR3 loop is CASRGPAMNTEAFF. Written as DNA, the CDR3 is TGTGCCAGCCGGGGGCCGGCGATGAACACTGAAGCTTTCTTT. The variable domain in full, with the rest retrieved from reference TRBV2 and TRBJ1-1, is EPEVTQTPSHQVTQMGQEVILRCVPISNHLYFYWYRQILGQKVEFLVSFYNNEISEKSEIFDDQFSVERPDGSNFTLKIRSTKLEDSAMYFCASRGPAMNTEAFFGQGTRLTVV.

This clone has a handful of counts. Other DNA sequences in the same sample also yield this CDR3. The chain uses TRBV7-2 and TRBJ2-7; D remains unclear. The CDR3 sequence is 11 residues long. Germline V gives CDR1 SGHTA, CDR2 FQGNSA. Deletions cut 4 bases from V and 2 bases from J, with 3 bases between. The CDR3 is CASSSAYEQYF. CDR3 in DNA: TGTGCCAGCAGCTCAGCCTACGAGCAGTACTTC.